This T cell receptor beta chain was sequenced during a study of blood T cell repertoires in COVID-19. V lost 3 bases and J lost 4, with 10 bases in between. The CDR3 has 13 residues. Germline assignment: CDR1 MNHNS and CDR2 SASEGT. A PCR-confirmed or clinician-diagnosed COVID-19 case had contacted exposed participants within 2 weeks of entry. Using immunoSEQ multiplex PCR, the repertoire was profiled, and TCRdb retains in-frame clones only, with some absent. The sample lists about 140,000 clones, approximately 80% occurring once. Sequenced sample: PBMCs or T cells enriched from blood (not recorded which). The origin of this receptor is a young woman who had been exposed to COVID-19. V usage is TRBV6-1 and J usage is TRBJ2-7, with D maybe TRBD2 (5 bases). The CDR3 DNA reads TGTGCCAGCAGTGACCCCGGGGTTTACGAGCAGTACTTC. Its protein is CASSDPGVYEQYF.